Shown below are 14 T cell receptor beta chains from a single sample sequenced in a study of OX40 agonist ivuxolimab in advanced cancers. TCRdb keeps only in-frame clones here, not all; method: immunoSEQ multiplex PCR. The profile shows just over 60,000 clones, more than 90% of them singletons. Sequencing used CD4+ or CD8+ T cells sorted from blood, obtained in a trial of the OX40 agonist ivuxolimab. The receptor set was obtained from an adult with an advanced solid tumor such as melanoma, head and neck, liver or kidney cancer.

This chain uses TRBV18 with TRBJ2-5; D perhaps matches TRBD2 (6 bases). The J call may be wrong; the DNA end is better matched by TRBJ2-7. The CDR3 totals 14 residues. The germline V gene encodes CDR1 KGHSH and CDR2 LQKENI. CDR3 sequence (DNA): TGTGCCAGTTCCTCGAGCGGGCCGCCCTACGAGCAGTACTTC. This encodes CASSSSGPPYEQYF.

The chain joins TRBV2 to TRBJ1-5; D call uncertain. Germline assignment: CDR1 SNHLY and CDR2 FYNNEI. V was cut by 6 bases and J by 4 bases, with 7 bases left in between. This CDR3 has 12 amino acids. CDR3 sequence reads: CASSHRNQPQHF. Written as DNA, the CDR3 is TGTGCCAGCAGCCACAGAAATCAGCCCCAGCATTTT.

The chain is built from TRBV7-9 and TRBJ1-1; possibly TRBD1 for D (5 bases). V was cut by 5 bases and J by 0 bases, with 16 bases left in between. CDR3 size: 16 residues. CDR1 SEHNR and CDR2 FQNEAQ come from the germline V gene (reference sequence). The CDR3 sequence: CASSPRPGSLNTEAFF. The CDR3 DNA follows: TGTGCCAGCAGCCCCCGTCCAGGGTCTTTGAACACTGAAGCTTTCTTT.

This rearrangement joins TRBV9 to TRBJ1-2; possibly TRBD1 for D (5 bases). The length of the CDR3 is 12 residues. Germline V gene lookup returns CDR1 SGDLS and CDR2 YYNGEE. The V gene lost 3 bases and the J gene lost 8 bases, with 11 bases spanning the gap. In DNA, the CDR3 is TGTGCCAGCAGCGCTGTTTGGGGGGGCTACACCTTC. Residues: CASSAVWGGYTF.

In its sample, this clone was seen once. For the CDR3, the DNA is TGTGCCAGTAGTTTTGGGAATTGGGCGGACTCGCAAGAGACCCAGTACTTC. Translated: CASSFGNWADSQETQYF. The chain uses TRBV19 and TRBJ2-5; D possibly corresponds to TRBD2 (5 bases). The CDR3 is made up of 17 amino acids. The V end lost 5 bases, the J end lost 2 bases, and 21 bases lay between the germline ends. CDR1 and CDR2 (germline): LNHDA, SQIVND (reference sequence).

This chain connects TRBV6-1 to TRBJ2-7, with 8 positions matching TRBD2. Per the germline V gene, CDR1 is MNHNS and CDR2 is SASEGT. The V segment lost 2 bases and the J segment 3 bases; nucleotides outside the gene matches: 3. CDR3 size: 14 residues. CDR3 in DNA: TGTGCCAGCAGTGAAAGCGGGAGAGACTACGAGCAGTACTTC. Translation gives CASSESGRDYEQYF.

J is TRBJ1-4 and V is TRBV4-2; the match to TRBD1 covers 8 bases. The CDR3 loop spans 15 amino acids. Unmatched junction bases numbered 13, after V lost 3 bases and J lost 13 bases. Looked up from germline, CDR1 is LGHNA and CDR2 is YNFKEQ. CDR3 nucleotides: TGTGCCAGCAGCCAGCAGGGGGCGCTTTCGGGTAGACTGTTTTTT. Translating it yields CASSQQGALSGRLFF.

V is TRBV2 and J is TRBJ1-1; D is perhaps TRBD1 (6 bases). Per germline, CDR1 SNHLY and CDR2 FYNNEI. The CDR3 has 14 amino acids. The germline V and J ends were trimmed by 7 bases and 3 bases, with 15 bases remaining between them. The CDR3 DNA is TGTGCCAGCACTGTGCAGGGGAGGGACACTGAAGCTTTCTTT. Protein: CASTVQGRDTEAFF.

The V and J genes are TRBV2 and TRBJ1-2; D remains unclear. Trimming shortened V by 4 bases and J by 5 bases, and 11 bases separated the two germline ends. Germline loops: CDR1 SNHLY, CDR2 FYNNEI. This CDR3 is 13 amino acids long. CDR3 loop: CASSGGSRYGYTF. The CDR3, as DNA: TGTGCCAGCAGTGGAGGCAGCAGGTATGGCTACACCTTC.

V usage is TRBV9 and J usage is TRBJ1-1, with D uncertain. The length of the CDR3 is 13 residues. V was clipped by 3 bases and J by 2 bases, with 8 bases between them. The germline V gene has CDR1 SGDLS and CDR2 YYNGEE. CDR3 sequence: CASSAGLNTEAFF. The CDR3 region has the DNA TGTGCCAGCAGCGCCGGCTTAAACACTGAAGCTTTCTTT.

This sequence joins TRBV29-1 and TRBJ1-4; D unresolved. Trimming removed 5 bases from V and 4 bases from J, with 14 bases in between. Germline-derived CDR1 and CDR2 are SQVTM and ANQGSEA. The CDR3 loop spans 14 amino acids. The CDR3 region has the DNA TGCAGCGTTAAAATTCCCAGGAGTAATGAAAAACTGTTTTTT. This gives the protein CSVKIPRSNEKLFF.

V is TRBV2 and J is TRBJ2-1, with D possibly TRBD2 on 6 matching bases. The CDR3 is 12 residues long. The germline gives CDR1 SNHLY, CDR2 FYNNEI. V shed 4 bases and J shed 7 bases, with 8 bases lying between them. The CDR3 protein is CASSVLANEQFF. The DNA for the CDR3 is TGTGCCAGCAGTGTACTAGCTAATGAGCAGTTCTTC.

The V and J genes are TRBV27 and TRBJ2-1, with 10 bases fitting TRBD1. CDR3 size: 15 residues. CDR1 is MNHEY and CDR2 is SMNVEV in the germline V gene (reference sequence). J lost 3 bases, V lost 3 bases, and 2 bases had no gene match. CDR3 nucleotides: TGTGCCAGCAGTTTCCGGGACAGGGGCTACAATGAGCAGTTCTTC. Encoded protein: CASSFRDRGYNEQFF.

In regard to this clone: Its ends do not fully match the called genes, so a read error is possible. This chain uses TRBV11-3 with TRBJ2-7, with a possible D match to TRBD2 (5 bases). The length of the CDR3 is 13 residues. CDR1 and CDR2 (germline): SGHNT, YENEEA. CDR3 region: CASSLVAGWEAVF. CDR3 DNA: TGTGCCAGCAGCTTAGTCGCAGGTTGGGAAGCGGTCTTC. Together with reference TRBV11-3 and TRBJ2-7, the CDR3 gives the full variable domain: EAGVVQSPRYKIIEKKQPVAFWCNPISGHNTLYWYLQNLGQGPELLIRYENEEAVDDSQLPKDRFSAERLKGVDSTLKIQPAELGDSAVYLCASSLVAGWEAVFGPGTRLTVT.